The 19 T cell receptor beta chains listed next were all sequenced from one sample in a study of T cells in Graves' hyperthyroidism and ophthalmopathy. The TCR beta CDR3 regions underwent amplification using RNA transcripts as the source. The HTBI primer set was used in a first-round RT-PCR of the TCR CDR3. TCRdb independently ran MiXCR on the multiplex PCR reads; one entry per CDR3 protein. Of hundreds of thousands of distinct CDR3 sequences in the sample, roughly 15% are singletons; the top ten hold about 12%. Sequenced sample: blood. All receptors come from a woman aged 45-60 years with Graves' ophthalmopathy.

In its sample, this clonotype was seen many times. The rearrangement uses TRBV7-6 and TRBJ2-7; 8 nucleotides align to TRBD2. Germline V gene sequence: CDR1 SGHVS, CDR2 FNYEAQ. CDR3 size: 14 residues. Trimming took 5 bases from V and 7 from J; bases not matched to a gene: 10. The CDR3 loop reads CASSPRGGDGEQYF. The CDR3 nucleotides are TGTGCCAGCAGCCCCCGGGGGGGCGATGGGGAGCAGTACTTC.

This clonotype has at least ten counts. CDR3 DNA: TGTGCCAGCAGTTTATTGGAGGGGAGGGTGGCTTTCTTT. Translated: CASSLLEGRVAFF. The rearrangement uses TRBV28 and TRBJ1-1; possibly TRBD1 for D (5 bases). There are 13 residues in the CDR3. Germline V gene sequence: CDR1 MDHEN, CDR2 SYDVKM. V lost 1 base, J lost 11 bases, and 14 bases lay in between. Filled out from reference TRBV28 and TRBJ1-1, the complete variable domain reads DVKVTQSSRYLVKRTGEKVFLECVQDMDHENMFWYRQDPGLGLRLIYFSYDVKMKEKGDIPEGYSVSREKKERFSLILESASTNQTSMYLCASSLLEGRVAFFGQGTRLTVV.

The table lists this clonotype with a few counts. The chain uses TRBV9 and TRBJ2-5; 10 bases map to TRBD2. The CDR3 runs to 15 residues. The germline V gene has CDR1 SGDLS and CDR2 YYNGEE. V was pared by 6 bases and J by 1 base, with 6 bases of the junction left unmatched. The CDR3 is CASNIAGGTQETQYF. The CDR3 coding sequence is TGTGCCAGCAACATAGCGGGAGGCACCCAAGAGACCCAGTACTTC.

The table lists this clonotype with many counts. The rearrangement links TRBV3-1 to TRBJ1-2, with 8 positions matching TRBD1. The CDR3 totals 15 residues. Per the germline V gene, CDR1 is LGHDT and CDR2 is YNNKEL (reference sequence). Trimming cost V 0 bases and J 8 bases; bases outside gene matches: 8. The CDR3 spells CASSQEAGGAEGYTF. The CDR3 DNA reads TGTGCCAGCAGCCAAGAGGCAGGGGGCGCAGAGGGCTACACCTTC. Looking up the rest from reference TRBV3-1 and TRBJ1-2 gives the full variable domain: DTAVSQTPKYLVTQMGNDKSIKCEQNLGHDTMYWYKQDSKKFLKIMFSYNNKELIINETVPNRFSPKSPDKAHLNLHINSLELGDSAVYFCASSQEAGGAEGYTFGSGTRLTVV.

This clonotype has only a few counts. The chain employs TRBV29-1 and TRBJ2-3, with TRBD2 identical over 8 bases. The CDR3 sequence is 14 residues long. Per germline, CDR1 SQVTM and CDR2 ANQGSEA. With V trimmed by 4 bases and J by 3 bases, 6 bases remained unmatched. CDR3: CSVVLREVTDTQYF. CDR3 coding DNA: TGCAGCGTTGTCCTGCGGGAGGTTACAGATACGCAGTATTTT.

There are a few counts of this clonotype. A much larger clonotype is one base distant, so this may be a read error. The V call is TRBV2, the J call TRBJ1-4; D uncertain. The CDR3 extends over 16 amino acids. Per germline, CDR1 SNHLY and CDR2 FYNNEI. Trimming shortened V by 6 bases and J by 0 bases, and 14 bases separated the two germline ends. CDR3 in DNA: TGTGCCAGCAGGATGATCGATGTTGCAACTAATGAAAAACTGTTTTTT. Translating it yields CASRMIDVATNEKLFF. The full variable domain, rest sourced from reference TRBV2 and TRBJ1-4, is EPEVTQTPSHQVTQMGQEVILRCVPISNHLYFYWYRQILGQKVEFLVSFYNNEISEKSEIFDDQFSVERPDGSNFTLKIRSTKLEDSAMYFCASRMIDVATNEKLFFGSGTQLSVL.

On this clonotype: A much larger clonotype is one base distant, so this may be a read error. The rearrangement uses TRBV12-5 and TRBJ2-1; tentative D call: TRBD2 (6 bases). This CDR3 region has 15 residues. CDR1 and CDR2 from the germline V gene are LGHNT and FRNRAP. For the CDR3, the DNA is TGTGCTAGTGGTTTGGGCGCGGGAATCCACAATGGGCAGTTCTTC. Translating gives CASGLGAGIHNGQFF.

This clonotype was detected only a few times. The chain uses TRBV20-1 and TRBJ2-3; 8 bases are shared with TRBD1. CDR1 and CDR2 (germline): DFQATT, SNEGSKA (reference sequence). The CDR3 contains 15 residues. With 0 bases clipped from V and 2 bases from J, the junction kept 4 bases outside the gene matches. The CDR3 nucleotides read TGCAGTGCTAGAGATAGGGACAGGCCCACAGATACGCAGTATTTT. It translates to CSARDRDRPTDTQYF.

The sample holds many counts of this clonotype. The CDR3 coding sequence is TGTGCCAGCAGCGCCCCGGGGGGCGTCGAGCAGTACTTC. This codes for CASSAPGGVEQYF. The chain couples TRBV7-9 to TRBJ2-7, with a possible D match to TRBD2 (7 bases). Trimming pared 5 bases from V and 6 bases from J, leaving 14 bases between. The CDR3 runs to 13 residues. The germline gives CDR1 SEHNR, CDR2 FQNEAQ (reference sequence).

This clonotype was detected a few times. This chain connects TRBV6-1 to TRBJ2-5; D may match TRBD1 or TRBD2 (5 bases each). The V end was cut by 5 bases, the J end by 9 bases, with 19 bases between. Germline CDR1 is MNHNS and CDR2 is SASEGT. CDR3 size: 14 residues. The CDR3 loop reads CASSLGTARVAQYF. CDR3 DNA: TGTGCCAGCAGTTTGGGGACCGCCAGGGTCGCCCAGTACTTC.

This clonotype was observed many times. The rearrangement links TRBV28 to TRBJ1-2, with D possibly being TRBD1 (5 bases). The CDR3 loop spans 14 amino acids. V was trimmed by 5 bases and J by 6 bases, leaving 16 bases between them. Germline V gene sequence: CDR1 MDHEN, CDR2 SYDVKM. The CDR3 DNA reads as TGTGCCAGCAGTCCAGCGGGACCGAGAAATGGCTACACCTTC. This sequence encodes CASSPAGPRNGYTF.

The CDR3, as DNA: TGTGCCAGCAGCCCCCTGACCGTTGAAGCTTTCTTT. Its translation: CASSPLTVEAFF. The chain joins TRBV7-9 to TRBJ1-1, with unresolved D. Trimming removed 5 bases at V and 7 bases at J, with 11 bases between. This CDR3 is built from 12 residues. CDR1 is SEHNR, CDR2 FQNEAQ, per germline (reference sequence).

This clonotype has at least ten counts. The V call is TRBV2, the J call TRBJ1-4; 7 nucleotides match TRBD1. Trimming took 6 bases from V and 7 from J; bases not matched to a gene: 8. The length of the CDR3 is 14 residues. CDR1 SNHLY and CDR2 FYNNEI come from the germline V gene. CDR3 DNA: TGTGCCAGCAGGATGACAGGGCAACGTGAAAAACTGTTTTTT. Translating gives CASRMTGQREKLFF.

This clonotype has just a few counts. This sequence joins TRBV6-4 and TRBJ1-6; 8 bases are a match to TRBD1. The CDR3 has 15 residues. Germline V gives CDR1 MRHNA, CDR2 SNTAGT. The ends lost 5 bases at V and 9 bases at J; junction bases unmatched: 9. The DNA of the CDR3 is TGTGCCAGCAGTCCCGGGACAGGATTTGGTTCACCCCTCCACTTT. As protein: CASSPGTGFGSPLHF.

In this sample, this clonotype turned up many times. The rearrangement uses TRBV12-3 or TRBV12-4 and TRBJ2-7; D gene unclear. The CDR3 has 14 residues. The ends were cut back, 1 base at V and 4 bases at J, with 11 bases in the middle. As DNA, the CDR3 is TGTGCCAGCAGTTTAGACGACGGCAAGTACGAGCAGTACTTC. This translates into CASSLDDGKYEQYF.

As regards this clonotype: Because it lacks the conserved phenylalanine or tryptophan at the end, this CDR3 is likely a read error. This chain's CDR3 is CASSLQLSSYEQYS. For the CDR3, the DNA is TGTGCCAGCAGTTTGCAACTGAGCTCCTACGAGCAGTACTCC. V gene TRBV27 combines with J gene TRBJ2-7, with D unclear. V gave up 3 bases and J gave up 0 bases, with 9 bases separating them. This CDR3 comprises 14 residues. The V gene's germline CDR1 is MNHEY and CDR2 SMNVEV (reference sequence).

This clonotype was counted at least ten times. The chain combines TRBV2 with TRBJ2-1; 8 positions match TRBD2. J was trimmed by 4 bases and V by 8 bases; bases with no gene match: 7. This CDR3 region has 14 residues. Germline CDR1 is SNHLY and CDR2 is FYNNEI. The CDR3 bases are TGTGCCAGCTCTAGCACTAGCGGATACAATGAGCAGTTCTTC. Translated, it gives CASSSTSGYNEQFF.

This clonotype came up many times. The V gene is TRBV20-1, the J gene TRBJ2-1; 9 nucleotides line up with TRBD1. Trimming at V came to 5 bases and at J to 6 bases, leaving 8 bases not matched to a gene. Germline V lookup: CDR1 DFQATT, CDR2 SNEGSKA (reference sequence). The CDR3 loop spans 14 amino acids. CDR3 sequence: CSACRDRVVNEQFF. The DNA for the CDR3 is TGCAGTGCTTGCCGGGACAGGGTTGTCAATGAGCAGTTCTTC.

In this sample, this clonotype turned up a few times. The rearrangement links TRBV4-3 to TRBJ2-1; D is unresolved. CDR1 is LGHNA, CDR2 YSLEER, per germline. The CDR3 loop spans 15 amino acids. Deletions cut 3 bases from V and 7 bases from J, with 16 bases between. CDR3 protein: CASSQDPNLKNEQFF. In DNA form, the CDR3 reads TGCGCCAGCAGCCAGGACCCTAATCTCAAGAATGAGCAGTTCTTC.